Each of the 18 T cell receptor beta chains below was sequenced from the same sample in a study of human thymus T cells. Assay: immunoSEQ multiplex PCR; the TCRdb copy retains only in-frame clones and omits some. The sample lists tens of thousands of clones; 85% to 95% were seen once. Resected material from corrective heart surgery provided the thymus tissue analysed. Sequenced material: thymus tissue. These TCRs come from a girl under three years old with a congenital heart defect but otherwise immunologically healthy.

The CDR3 sequence: CASRSLGAYNEQFF. The DNA of the CDR3 is TGTGCCAGTAGGTCCCTAGGAGCCTACAATGAGCAGTTCTTC. The gene calls are TRBV19 and TRBJ2-1; D uncertain. Germline CDR1 and CDR2: LNHDA and SQIVND (reference sequence). This CDR3 is 14 amino acids long. The V end was cut by 6 bases, the J end by 2 bases, with 11 bases between.

The chain couples TRBV4-2 to TRBJ1-2; weak D call: TRBD1 (6 bases). Trimming took off 1 base at V and 7 bases at J, with 25 bases between the two ends. Per germline, CDR1 LGHNA and CDR2 YNFKEQ. The CDR3 has 18 amino acids. CDR3 sequence reads: CASSQATLSGGAQGGYTF. CDR3 coding DNA: TGTGCCAGCAGCCAAGCGACCCTCAGTGGGGGCGCGCAGGGTGGCTACACCTTC.

The rearrangement links TRBV19 to TRBJ1-2, with TRBD1 matching 11 bases. The CDR3 spans 16 residues. Germline V gene lookup returns CDR1 LNHDA and CDR2 SQIVND (reference sequence). The J segment lost 4 bases and the V segment lost 3 bases, leaving 7 bases of the junction unmatched. CDR3 bases: TGTGCCAGTAGTATGAGTCGGACAGGGGGCAGCTATGGCTACACCTTC. It yields the protein CASSMSRTGGSYGYTF.

This sequence joins TRBV7-2 and TRBJ1-1; 7 bases map to TRBD1. CDR1 and CDR2 (germline): SGHTA, FQGNSA. The CDR3 runs 16 residues. The trim removed 1 base at V and 5 bases at J, leaving 10 bases unmatched. Here the CDR3 reads CASSLEVRGRGTEAFF. CDR3 sequence (DNA): TGTGCCAGCAGCTTAGAAGTGAGGGGGCGAGGAACTGAAGCTTTCTTT.

This clone has only one observation. V gene TRBV4-1 combines with J gene TRBJ1-5; D is unresolved. This CDR3 comprises 13 residues. Trimming took 1 base from V and 7 from J, leaving 8 bases between them. The germline CDR1 and CDR2 sequences are MGHRA and YSYEKL. CDR3 amino acids: CASSQAGGQPQHF. The DNA of the CDR3 is TGCGCCAGCAGCCAAGCGGGCGGGCAGCCCCAGCATTTT.

The rearrangement links TRBV25-1 to TRBJ2-7, with D hard to call. Germline assignment: CDR1 MGHDK and CDR2 SYGVNS. V gave up 5 bases and J gave up 2 bases, with 19 bases separating them. The CDR3 length is 16 residues. The CDR3 here is CASSPENSRGPYEQYF. The CDR3 DNA reads TGTGCCAGCAGTCCAGAAAATTCCAGAGGCCCCTACGAGCAGTACTTC.

The chain links TRBV5-1 to TRBJ1-5; no definite D call. Trimming left V 7 bases short and J 2 bases short, with 4 bases between. This CDR3 region has 11 residues. Germline loops: CDR1 SGHRS, CDR2 YFSETQ. This chain's CDR3 is CASERNQPQHF. As DNA, the CDR3 is TGCGCCAGCGAGCGCAATCAGCCCCAGCATTTT.

The chain uses TRBV5-1 and TRBJ2-7; no clear D. The CDR3 consists of 13 residues. Germline V lookup: CDR1 SGHRS, CDR2 YFSETQ. V gave up 0 bases and J gave up 6 bases, with 10 bases separating them. The CDR3 loop is CASSLEGRCEQYF. In nucleotides, the CDR3 is TGCGCCAGCAGCTTGGAGGGCCGGTGCGAGCAGTACTTC.

The rearrangement links TRBV4-3 to TRBJ2-1, with 11 positions matching TRBD2. CDR1 and CDR2 from the germline V gene are LGHNA and YSLEER. The CDR3 length is 18 residues. Unmatched junction bases numbered 9, after V lost 3 bases and J lost 2 bases. CDR3: CASSHERLAGLPYNEQFF. In nucleotides, the CDR3 is TGCGCCAGCAGCCACGAGAGACTAGCGGGGCTACCCTACAATGAGCAGTTCTTC.

V usage is TRBV6-6 and J usage is TRBJ2-1, with 7 bases fitting TRBD2. This CDR3 has 15 amino acids. Losses at the gene ends were 5 bases for V and 4 bases for J; bases not matched to a gene: 8. Germline V gene lookup returns CDR1 MNHNY and CDR2 SVGAGI (reference sequence). CDR3 coding DNA: TGTGCCAGCAGTGCGACTAGCTTACTATACAATGAGCAGTTCTTC. It translates to CASSATSLLYNEQFF.

The J gene is TRBJ1-2, the V gene TRBV29-1; possible D gene TRBD1, 5 bases. The CDR3 has 15 residues. Germline values: CDR1 SQVTM, CDR2 ANQGSEA. The V and J ends lost 7 bases and 5 bases respectively, with 23 bases between them. CDR3 DNA: TGCAGCGCCCTACCGCGGACGGAGGGACTGTATGGCTACACCTTC. Translation gives CSALPRTEGLYGYTF. The full variable domain, its missing parts supplied by reference TRBV29-1 and TRBJ1-2, is SAVISQKPSRDICQRGTSLTIQCQVDSQVTMMFWYRQQPGQSLTLIATANQGSEATYESGFVIDKFPISRPNLTFSTLTVSNMSPEDSSIYLCSALPRTEGLYGYTFGSGTRLTVV.

The genes are TRBV5-5 and TRBJ2-4; D unresolved. CDR3 length: 17 amino acids. V gave up 0 bases and J gave up 1 base, with 14 bases separating them. Germline V CDR1 and CDR2: SGHKS, YYEKEE (reference sequence). Written as DNA, the CDR3 is TGTGCCAGCAGCTTGGGGGTCGCCCGCCTGGCCAAAAACATTCAGTACTTC. It codes for CASSLGVARLAKNIQYF.

This chain uses TRBV20-1 with TRBJ2-3; no clear D. Germline V lookup: CDR1 DFQATT, CDR2 SNEGSKA (reference sequence). This CDR3 comprises 11 residues. The ends were cut back, 2 bases at V and 4 bases at J, with 4 bases in the middle. CDR3 loop: CSARQADTQYF. The DNA of the CDR3 is TGCAGTGCTAGACAGGCAGATACGCAGTATTTT.

V and J are TRBV19 and TRBJ1-4; 10 bases map to TRBD1. Germline-derived CDR1 and CDR2 are LNHDA and SQIVND (reference sequence). V shed 6 bases, J shed 7 bases, and the junction held 5 bases outside the gene matches. The CDR3 runs 14 residues. For the CDR3, the DNA is TGTGCCAGTAGGGACAGGGGGACCGCTGAAAAACTGTTTTTT. Encoded protein: CASRDRGTAEKLFF.

The chain combines TRBV28 with TRBJ2-2; 10 bases match TRBD1. Unmatched junction bases numbered 7, after V lost 5 bases and J lost 7 bases. The CDR3 totals 15 residues. Germline assignment: CDR1 MDHEN and CDR2 SYDVKM. CDR3 in amino acids: CASSLGQGGDGELFF. The CDR3 region has the DNA TGTGCCAGCAGTCTAGGACAGGGGGGTGACGGGGAGCTGTTTTTT.

This clone was recorded once. CDR3 nucleotides: TGCGCCAGCAGGTCGGGACAGATGAACACTGAAGCTTTCTTT. The encoded protein is CASRSGQMNTEAFF. This chain joins TRBV5-1 and TRBJ1-1; 7 bases are a match to TRBD1. Germline CDR1 is SGHRS and CDR2 is YFSETQ. CDR3 length equals 14 residues. V was clipped by 5 bases and J by 0 bases; unmatched bases: 4.

V is TRBV4-1 and J is TRBJ2-3; unclear D gene. The CDR3 spans 16 residues. The germline CDR1 and CDR2 sequences are MGHRA and YSYEKL. Trimming stripped 1 base from V and 0 bases from J, with 11 bases between. CDR3 sequence: CASSQVTSRSTDTQYF. CDR3 sequence (DNA): TGCGCCAGCAGCCAAGTGACAAGTAGAAGCACAGATACGCAGTATTTT.

The chain has TRBV29-1 and TRBJ2-5, with 8 bases aligning to TRBD1. The CDR3 spans 13 residues. CDR1 and CDR2 (germline): SQVTM, ANQGSEA. The J segment lost 4 bases and the V segment lost 7 bases, leaving 8 bases of the junction unmatched. DNA for the CDR3: TGCAGCGCCACTGGCAGGGGGCGAGAGACCCAGTACTTC. Protein sequence: CSATGRGRETQYF.